This TCR beta chain was obtained from a study of OX40 agonist ivuxolimab in advanced cancers. The method was immunoSEQ multiplex PCR; TCRdb's version includes in-frame clones alone and lacks a portion of them. Among 40,000 to 55,000 clones listed, about 89% were seen once. The germline V gene encodes CDR1 MDHEN and CDR2 SYDVKM. With V trimmed by 4 bases and J by 5 bases, 8 bases remained unmatched. This CDR3 is built from 15 residues. This TCR derives from an adult with an advanced solid tumor such as melanoma, head and neck, liver or kidney cancer. The material was CD4+ or CD8+ T cells sorted from blood, obtained in a trial of the OX40 agonist ivuxolimab. The chain couples TRBV28 to TRBJ2-7; 10 nucleotides align to TRBD1. The CDR3 coding sequence is TGTGCCAGCAGTTCCTCCCCGGGGACAGGGGACGAGCAGTACTTC. This translates into CASSSSPGTGDEQYF.